Given below is one T cell receptor beta chain in context. This clone's antigen is unknown. No base qualities exist here, and no much larger clone lies one base off it. The sample is drawn from a study of blood T cell repertoires in COVID-19 (dated by TCRdb to the early 2020s). Turning to the overall study: Samples covering the acute and convalescent phases of COVID-19 were provided by collaborators in the United States, Italy and Spain. Where available, HLA class I and class II types were taken from metadata supplied by the sample provider and were not determined by assay-based typing. The samples were drawn from two sources: the first 160 participants of the ongoing ImmuneRACE study, and 1,254 subjects contributed by 6 global collaborators. The prospective study material was composed of cDNA or gDNA derived from T cells, B-cell-depleted T cells, or PBMCs. Sample metadata almost always included a de-identified subject ID, COVID-19 status, age in years and sex. The dataset comprised deeply sampled blood TCRbeta repertoires from subjects exposed to, actively infected with, or recovered from COVID-19. The repertoires were released in a freely available public database intended as a resource for research on the immune response to SARS-CoV-2. General findings and caveats noted by the study authors: How much clinical and demographic metadata was included differed by source and by participant, and the metadata was provided uncurated.

The immunoSEQ Assay, a bias-controlled multiplex PCR, was used to amplify TCRbeta CDR3 regions from genomic DNA. For the original study's pipeline: Nucleated cell counts per sample were estimated from amplification of reference gene primers within the assay. To quantify the absolute abundance of each unique TCRbeta CDR3 rearrangement, sequence reads were collapsed and filtered. Productive Simpson clonality was computed per sample as the square root of Simpson's diversity index over productive rearrangements. Held by TCRdb, this immuneACCESS table contains in-frame sequences only and omits some clones. Under half of the omission traces to an unresolved V gene where checked; the cause of the rest is unknown. V, J and clone size derive from that table, while D and trimming were established from the DNA sequence. Recorded for this sample are approximately 180,000 clones; roughly nine tenths of them occurred a single time. Approximately 2.1% of the sample comes from the top ten.

Participants in the prospective study were aged about 18 to 100 years, lived in 20 to 25 United States geographic areas, and enrolled through a virtual design. Cohort assignment in the prospective study relied on participant-reported clinical history from a screening survey and a study questionnaire. Mobile phlebotomists in the prospective study collected whole blood, serum and a nasopharyngeal or oropharyngeal swab from every participant. Over a roughly two-month period, participants in the prospective study had the option of providing additional blood draws and questionnaires. Before DNA extraction, prospective study blood samples were shipped either frozen or at room temperature. CDR1 and CDR2 were assigned from the germline V gene as SGHRS and YFSETQ. Here V drops 0 bases and J drops 9 bases, and the junction holds 6 bases not matched to any gene. CDR3 length: 15 amino acids, cysteine to phenylalanine. The read is trimmed to its CDR3 DNA, 45 bases read in frame from base 1.

The chain links TRBV5-1 with TRBJ1-6, with 7 bases in between that match TRBD1. The receptor was derived from a middle-aged woman with acute COVID-19. Input material: PBMCs or T cells enriched from blood (not recorded which). The CDR3 here reads CASSLGGDSRSPLHF. The DNA is as follows: TGCGCCAGCAGCTTGGGGGGGGACAGCCGTTCACCCCTCCACTTT.